Following are 14 T cell receptor beta chains from one sample sequenced in a study of shared clonotypes between healthy human individuals. TCRdb's copy holds only in-frame clones and misses some; the assay was immunoSEQ multiplex PCR. The data hold approximately 2.5 million clones, with more than 80% observed a single time. The sequenced material came from naive CD4+ T cells sorted from blood. Noted subset: CD45RA+ positively selected. The receptor set was obtained from a man aged 18 to 30 in good health.

The genes are TRBV20-1 and TRBJ2-5; no clear D. The CDR3 spans 11 residues. Looked up from germline, CDR1 is DFQATT and CDR2 is SNEGSKA (reference sequence). The CDR3 DNA follows: TGCAGCTCGAGCTTCTGGGAGACCCAGTACTTC. Protein product: CSSSFWETQYF.

V is TRBV6-5 and J is TRBJ1-2; D gene ambiguous. Trimming shortened V by 0 bases and J by 2 bases, and 10 bases separated the two germline ends. Germline V gene lookup returns CDR1 MNHEY and CDR2 SVGAGI. This CDR3 has 15 residues. CDR3 in amino acids: CASSYSVGYNYGYTF. As DNA, the CDR3 is TGTGCCAGCAGTTACTCGGTTGGGTACAACTATGGCTACACCTTC.

This chain joins TRBV5-4 and TRBJ2-1, with D possibly matching TRBD1 (7 bases). With 4 bases removed from V and 3 bases from J, the gap between germline ends came to 29 bases. The CDR3 runs 20 residues. CDR1 and CDR2 (germline): SGHNT, YYREEE (reference sequence). The CDR3 coding sequence is TGTGCCAGCAGCGCATACAGGGGCGGGATTCGGGATTTCGACTACAATGAGCAGTTCTTC. Encoded protein: CASSAYRGGIRDFDYNEQFF. Full variable domain (rest looked up from reference TRBV5-4 and TRBJ2-1): ETGVTQSPTHLIKTRGQQVTLRCSSQSGHNTVSWYQQALGQGPQFIFQYYREEENGRGNFPPRFSGLQFPNYSSELNVNALELDDSALYLCASSAYRGGIRDFDYNEQFFGPGTRLTVL.

The chain couples TRBV11-3 to TRBJ2-7, with 9 bases lining up with TRBD2. J gave up 3 bases and V 3 bases, and 9 bases lay outside the gene matches. Germline V gene sequence: CDR1 SGHNT, CDR2 YENEEA. CDR3 length: 16 amino acids. The CDR3: CASSFLAGVRNYEQYF. Here the CDR3 DNA reads TGTGCCAGCAGCTTCTTAGCGGGAGTAAGGAACTACGAGCAGTACTTC.

V is TRBV6-5 and J is TRBJ1-6; no definite D call. The CDR3 extends over 15 amino acids. Germline V gene lookup returns CDR1 MNHEY and CDR2 SVGAGI. Trimming left V 0 bases short and J 10 bases short, with 13 bases between. CDR3 amino acids: CASSYSSHVSSPLHF. In nucleotides, the CDR3 is TGTGCCAGCAGTTACTCATCCCACGTCAGCTCACCCCTCCACTTT.

On this clone itself: The sample contains more than one DNA sequence encoding this CDR3. V usage is TRBV9 and J usage is TRBJ2-1, with D possibly called TRBD1 or TRBD2 (5 bases each). CDR1 and CDR2 from the germline V gene are SGDLS and YYNGEE. Trimming shortened V by 2 bases and J by 5 bases, and 11 bases separated the two germline ends. The CDR3 covers 14 residues. The CDR3 DNA is TGTGCCAGCAGCGTCTCCGGGACCAACAATGAGCAGTTCTTC. Amino acids: CASSVSGTNNEQFF.

The V call is TRBV10-3, the J call TRBJ2-1; D may be TRBD2 (6 bases). The length of the CDR3 is 13 residues. Trimming removed 7 bases at V and 7 bases at J, with 14 bases between. The germline V gene has CDR1 ENHRY and CDR2 SYGVKD. This chain's CDR3 is CAIKRDSPNEQFF. Written as DNA, the CDR3 is TGTGCCATCAAACGGGACTCTCCGAATGAGCAGTTCTTC.

The chain couples TRBV20-1 to TRBJ2-7; D gene ambiguous. Deletions cut 6 bases from V and 6 bases from J, with 9 bases between. Germline lookup yields CDR1 DFQATT and CDR2 SNEGSKA (reference sequence). This CDR3 spans 10 amino acids. The CDR3 DNA reads as TGCAGTGCCTACAGCCTCGAGCAGTACTTC. Its protein product is CSAYSLEQYF.

The chain links TRBV6-1 to TRBJ1-2; possible D gene TRBD1, 5 bases. In germline, CDR1 is MNHNS, CDR2 SASEGT. The CDR3 covers 13 residues. The ends were cut back, 6 bases at V and 4 bases at J, with 12 bases in the middle. The CDR3 spells CASSPQGIYGYTF. The CDR3 region has the DNA TGTGCCAGCAGCCCCCAGGGAATCTATGGCTACACCTTC.

The chain employs TRBV7-2 and TRBJ1-2; tentatively, D is TRBD1 (6 bases). The ends were cut back, 1 base at V and 6 bases at J, with 9 bases in the middle. The CDR3 is 13 amino acids. From germline, CDR1 is SGHTA and CDR2 FQGNSA. The DNA for the CDR3 is TGTGCCAGCAGCTTAGAGGGGGGCGATGGCTACACCTTC. The encoded protein is CASSLEGGDGYTF.

In this sample, this clone turned up once. The chain employs TRBV11-2 and TRBJ2-5; TRBD2 agrees at 10 bases. V lost 0 bases to trimming and J lost 5 bases; unmatched junction nucleotides: 6. The CDR3 sequence is 16 residues long. Germline CDR1 reads SGHAT; CDR2 reads FQNNGV. The CDR3 DNA is TGTGCCAGCAGCTTAGACGGGGTAGCGGGAGGCGAGACCCAGTACTTC. Protein sequence: CASSLDGVAGGETQYF.

The J gene is TRBJ1-4, the V gene TRBV10-3; D is ambiguous. CDR3 length: 15 amino acids. CDR1 and CDR2 from the germline V gene are ENHRY and SYGVKD. Trimming shortened V by 10 bases and J by 0 bases, and 15 bases separated the two germline ends. CDR3 sequence reads: CATGENYATNEKLFF. In DNA, the CDR3 is TGTGCCACCGGAGAAAATTATGCAACTAATGAAAAACTGTTTTTT.

The rearrangement joins TRBV27 to TRBJ2-1; TRBD2 agrees at 10 bases. The CDR3 runs 16 residues. The germline CDR1 and CDR2 sequences are MNHEY and SMNVEV (reference sequence). With 4 bases clipped from V and 2 bases from J, the junction kept 5 bases outside the gene matches. The CDR3 loop is CASSSRLAGAYNEQFF. In nucleotides, the CDR3 is TGTGCCAGCAGTTCTCGGCTAGCGGGGGCCTACAATGAGCAGTTCTTC.

The chain couples TRBV10-2 to TRBJ2-5; the D gene is possibly TRBD2 (5 bases). Germline lookup yields CDR1 WSHSY and CDR2 SAAADI. The CDR3 extends over 13 amino acids. The germline V and J ends were trimmed by 3 bases and 9 bases, with 14 bases remaining between them. The CDR3 nucleotides read TGCGCCAGCAGTGATAGTCGCCTGGAGGCCCAGTACTTC. This encodes CASSDSRLEAQYF.